The next 25 T cell receptor beta chains were all read from a single sample in a study of shared clonotypes between healthy human individuals. TCRdb keeps only in-frame clones here, not all; method: immunoSEQ multiplex PCR. The profile covers about 2.2 million clones, with about 93% appearing a single time and about 1.8% taken by the ten largest. Terminally differentiated effector memory CD45RA+ cells were left out of the naive CD8 fraction, which was CD45RO-negative and positively selected for CCR7. The sample was naive CD8+ T cells from PBMCs. These receptors all come from a man aged 18 to 29 in good health. Some clones in this sample may be carry-over from other donors' samples.

The V call is TRBV27, the J call TRBJ2-3; D is tentatively TRBD1 or TRBD2 (5 bases each). The CDR3 length is 16 residues. The ends were cut back, 3 bases at V and 4 bases at J, with 17 bases in the middle. Per the germline V gene, CDR1 is MNHEY and CDR2 is SMNVEV (reference sequence). The DNA for the CDR3 is TGTGCCAGCAGTTTTACAAGGGACCTCGGGGCAGATACGCAGTATTTT. It encodes CASSFTRDLGADTQYF.

This chain connects TRBV15 to TRBJ2-7, with no clear D. The germline CDR1 and CDR2 sequences are LNHNV and YYDKDF (reference sequence). CDR3 length: 13 residues. Trimming stripped 0 bases from V and 3 bases from J, with 6 bases between. The CDR3 DNA sequence: TGTGCCACCAGCAGAGAGGCTAACTACGAGCAGTACTTC. This gives the protein CATSREANYEQYF.

The CDR3 protein is CASSPIRIYGSTEAFF. The DNA for the CDR3 is TGTGCCAGCAGTCCGATTCGCATATACGGAAGCACTGAAGCTTTCTTT. The V and J genes are TRBV27 and TRBJ1-1; unclear D gene. Trimming took off 5 bases at V and 4 bases at J, with 20 bases between the two ends. CDR1 is MNHEY, CDR2 SMNVEV, per germline (reference sequence). There are 16 residues in the CDR3.

The chain carries TRBV18 and TRBJ2-5; D call uncertain. CDR1 and CDR2 from the germline V gene are KGHSH and LQKENI. This CDR3 contains 13 residues. Trimming took off 3 bases at V and 2 bases at J, with 7 bases between the two ends. DNA of the CDR3: TGTGCCAGCTCACCTCGCAGTCAAGAGACCCAGTACTTC. This codes for CASSPRSQETQYF.

This chain joins TRBV29-1 and TRBJ2-5; either TRBD1 or TRBD2 may supply D (7 bases each). Trimming removed 6 bases at V and 7 bases at J, with 21 bases between. There are 14 residues in the CDR3. Germline V gene lookup returns CDR1 SQVTM and CDR2 ANQGSEA. This CDR3 reads CSVDGLVRGGTQYF. CDR3 bases: TGCAGCGTAGATGGACTAGTCAGGGGGGGGACCCAGTACTTC.

This chain connects TRBV4-3 to TRBJ2-5; TRBD1 matches at 11 bases. CDR1 LGHNA and CDR2 YSLEER come from the germline V gene. CDR3 length: 20 residues. V shed 2 bases and J 6 bases; nucleotides not matched to a gene: 20. CDR3 protein: CASSQIKDRGRDGGEKTQYF. CDR3 sequence (DNA): TGCGCCAGCAGCCAAATCAAGGACAGGGGGCGCGATGGTGGGGAGAAGACCCAGTACTTC.

The chain carries TRBV9 and TRBJ2-3, with D unresolved. The CDR3 has 16 amino acids. V lost 0 bases and J 0 bases, leaving 11 bases between the germline ends. Germline V gives CDR1 SGDLS, CDR2 YYNGEE. This CDR3 is CASSVATFPSTDTQYF. The CDR3 DNA follows: TGTGCCAGCAGCGTAGCGACTTTCCCCAGCACAGATACGCAGTATTTT.

This chain joins TRBV19 and TRBJ2-7; 8 bases line up with TRBD2. J lost 7 bases, V lost 8 bases, and 16 bases had no gene match. This CDR3 contains 15 residues. The germline CDR1 and CDR2 sequences are LNHDA and SQIVND (reference sequence). The CDR3 region has the DNA TGTGCCAGTCGCCAGGGGCTATCCGCGGGGGGAGAGCAGTACTTC. Protein sequence: CASRQGLSAGGEQYF. Supplemented by reference TRBV19 and TRBJ2-7, the full variable domain reads DGGITQSPKYLFRKEGQNVTLSCEQNLNHDAMYWYRQDPGQGLRLIYYSQIVNDFQKGDIAEGYSVSREKKESFPLTVTSAQKNPTAFYLCASRQGLSAGGEQYFGPGTRLTVT.

DNA of the CDR3: TGCGCCAGCAGCTCAAGGACTAGCGGGAGTTTCGATGAGCAGTTCTTC. Amino acid sequence: CASSSRTSGSFDEQFF. This chain joins TRBV5-1 and TRBJ2-1; 13 nucleotides align to TRBD2. J lost 8 bases, V lost 3 bases, and 8 bases had no gene match. The CDR3 has 16 amino acids. Germline CDR1 reads SGHRS; CDR2 reads YFSETQ.

J is TRBJ2-7 and V is TRBV19; tentative D call: TRBD1 (5 bases). Germline CDR1 is LNHDA and CDR2 is SQIVND (reference sequence). There are 15 residues in the CDR3. V dropped 2 bases and J dropped 5 bases, with 16 bases sitting between them. The CDR3 is CASSITLRVTDEQYF. For the CDR3, the DNA is TGTGCCAGTAGTATAACCCTCAGGGTCACGGACGAGCAGTACTTC.

In the case of this clone: This specimen includes other DNA sequences encoding the same CDR3. This CDR3 is CASSPGLASNTGELFF. The CDR3 DNA reads TGTGCCAGCAGCCCCGGTTTGGCCTCAAACACCGGGGAGCTGTTTTTT. This chain joins TRBV28 and TRBJ2-2; D is unclear. Germline V gene lookup returns CDR1 MDHEN and CDR2 SYDVKM. Trimming took 6 bases from V and 2 from J, leaving 16 bases between them. This CDR3 is 16 amino acids long. Full variable domain (outside the CDR3, taken from reference TRBV28 and TRBJ2-2): DVKVTQSSRYLVKRTGEKVFLECVQDMDHENMFWYRQDPGLGLRLIYFSYDVKMKEKGDIPEGYSVSREKKERFSLILESASTNQTSMYLCASSPGLASNTGELFFGEGSRLTVL.

The chain links TRBV6-1 to TRBJ1-3; a possible D gene is TRBD1 (5 bases). This CDR3 contains 14 residues. Germline V gives CDR1 MNHNS, CDR2 SASEGT. The V end was cut by 5 bases, the J end by 0 bases, with 8 bases between. CDR3 nucleotide sequence: TGTGCCAGCAGTTCAGGGATCTCTGGAAACACCATATATTTT. Translated: CASSSGISGNTIYF.

V is TRBV7-2 and J is TRBJ2-5, with D hard to call. The V end was cut by 1 base, the J end by 5 bases, with 14 bases between. This CDR3 has 15 amino acids. Germline V gene data show CDR1 as SGHTA and CDR2 as FQGNSA. CDR3 nucleotide sequence: TGTGCCAGCAGCTTAGGAACCCGATTGGTCGAGACCCAGTACTTC. Its translation: CASSLGTRLVETQYF.

To note about this clone: The same CDR3 arises from other DNA sequences in this sample as well. The genes are TRBV9 and TRBJ2-3, with D perhaps matching TRBD1 (6 bases). CDR3 length: 14 amino acids. Trimming left V 0 bases short and J 5 bases short, with 10 bases between. The germline V gene encodes CDR1 SGDLS and CDR2 YYNGEE. In DNA form, the CDR3 reads TGTGCCAGCAGCGTAGCCCGAGGGGGAGATACGCAGTATTTT. Translated, it gives CASSVARGGDTQYF.

Of note for this clone: The sample carries other DNA sequences with the same CDR3. The rearrangement joins TRBV28 to TRBJ1-4; D not resolved. CDR3 length: 14 residues. CDR1 MDHEN and CDR2 SYDVKM come from the germline V gene. Trimming stripped 5 bases from V and 0 bases from J, with 7 bases between. CDR3 loop: CASSLGATNEKLFF. CDR3 DNA sequence: TGTGCCAGCAGTCTAGGTGCAACTAATGAAAAACTGTTTTTT.

Points on this clone: Other DNA sequences in this specimen translate into the identical CDR3. CDR3 DNA sequence: TGTGCCAGCAGCCAGGGGGGGGACAGCTACGAGCAGTACTTC. Translating it yields CASSQGGDSYEQYF. V is TRBV7-9 and J is TRBJ2-7, with D possibly being TRBD1 or TRBD2 (7 bases each). Trimming stripped 5 bases from V and 3 bases from J, with 14 bases between. The CDR3 runs to 14 residues. Germline V gives CDR1 SEHNR, CDR2 FQNEAQ (reference sequence).

In nucleotides, the CDR3 is TGTGCCAGCAGCCAGGGACTTTCCCAAGAGACCCAGTACTTC. Translating gives CASSQGLSQETQYF. The J gene is TRBJ2-5, the V gene TRBV14; a weak D match, TRBD2 (6 bases). This CDR3 comprises 14 residues. With 3 bases removed from V and 1 base from J, the gap between germline ends came to 9 bases. Germline-derived CDR1 and CDR2 are SGHDN and FVKESK.

This sequence joins TRBV7-2 and TRBJ2-2; D is ambiguous. This CDR3 is 17 amino acids long. CDR1 is SGHTA, CDR2 FQGNSA, per germline. V was cut by 2 bases and J by 3 bases, with 16 bases left in between. The DNA of the CDR3 is TGTGCCAGCAGCTTAACCCGGCCCAAGCCTCACACCGGGGAGCTGTTTTTT. Residues: CASSLTRPKPHTGELFF.

The chain joins TRBV27 to TRBJ2-7; no reliable D call. This CDR3 region has 15 residues. Trimming shortened V by 2 bases and J by 0 bases, and 11 bases separated the two germline ends. Germline V lookup: CDR1 MNHEY, CDR2 SMNVEV (reference sequence). The CDR3 reads CASSLRSAFSYEQYF. The DNA of the CDR3 is TGTGCCAGCAGTTTACGGTCGGCCTTCTCCTACGAGCAGTACTTC.

The chain has TRBV30 and TRBJ2-7, with D possibly matching TRBD1 (6 bases). Trimming cost V 0 bases and J 5 bases, with 14 bases left between them. CDR3 length: 14 amino acids. Germline V gene lookup returns CDR1 GTSNPN and CDR2 SVGIG (reference sequence). Here the CDR3 reads CAWSVPRDKDEQYF. In DNA, the CDR3 is TGTGCCTGGAGTGTCCCCCGGGACAAAGACGAGCAGTACTTC. The full variable domain, completed using reference TRBV30 and TRBJ2-7, is SQTIHQWPATLVQPVGSPLSLECTVEGTSNPNLYWYRQAAGRGLQLLFYSVGIGQISSEVPQNLSASRPQDRQFILSSKKLLLSDSGFYLCAWSVPRDKDEQYFGPGTRLTVT.

CDR3 in amino acids: CASSFGGTGDTEAFF. CDR3 DNA sequence: TGTGCCAGCAGCTTCGGCGGGACAGGGGACACTGAAGCTTTCTTT. The chain has TRBV5-4 and TRBJ1-1, with 10 bases identical to TRBD1. The junction had 4 bases not matched to a gene; V was cut back by 2 bases and J by 3 bases. The germline gives CDR1 SGHNT, CDR2 YYREEE (reference sequence). This CDR3 is 15 amino acids long.

This clone appeared a few times. The chain employs TRBV9 and TRBJ1-1; D unclear. The CDR3 extends over 13 amino acids. The germline gives CDR1 SGDLS, CDR2 YYNGEE. V lost 4 bases and J 0 bases, leaving 7 bases between the germline ends. CDR3 coding DNA: TGTGCCAGCAGCCGTACAGTGAACACTGAAGCTTTCTTT. Amino acid sequence: CASSRTVNTEAFF.

The rearrangement uses TRBV18 and TRBJ1-1; D is ambiguous. Germline V gene sequence: CDR1 KGHSH, CDR2 LQKENI. The V end was cut by 3 bases, the J end by 2 bases, with 13 bases between. This CDR3 spans 15 amino acids. The CDR3 bases are TGTGCCAGCTCACCGCTACCGGGCTCAAACACTGAAGCTTTCTTT. This codes for CASSPLPGSNTEAFF.

The chain joins TRBV27 to TRBJ2-3; 12 bases line up with TRBD2. The germline V gene encodes CDR1 MNHEY and CDR2 SMNVEV (reference sequence). The V and J ends lost 2 bases and 4 bases, in that order; junction bases with no gene match: 7. The CDR3 has 17 residues. The DNA of the CDR3 is TGTGCCAGCAGTTTAAGCGGACTAGCGGGAAGGGCAGATACGCAGTATTTT. This sequence encodes CASSLSGLAGRADTQYF.

The rearrangement links TRBV7-9 to TRBJ1-4; D remains unclear. Germline V gives CDR1 SEHNR, CDR2 FQNEAQ (reference sequence). The CDR3 sequence is 12 residues long. Trimming shortened V by 4 bases and J by 8 bases, and 8 bases separated the two germline ends. For the CDR3, the DNA is TGTGCCAGCAGCTGGACTATAGAAAAACTGTTTTTT. Translating gives CASSWTIEKLFF.